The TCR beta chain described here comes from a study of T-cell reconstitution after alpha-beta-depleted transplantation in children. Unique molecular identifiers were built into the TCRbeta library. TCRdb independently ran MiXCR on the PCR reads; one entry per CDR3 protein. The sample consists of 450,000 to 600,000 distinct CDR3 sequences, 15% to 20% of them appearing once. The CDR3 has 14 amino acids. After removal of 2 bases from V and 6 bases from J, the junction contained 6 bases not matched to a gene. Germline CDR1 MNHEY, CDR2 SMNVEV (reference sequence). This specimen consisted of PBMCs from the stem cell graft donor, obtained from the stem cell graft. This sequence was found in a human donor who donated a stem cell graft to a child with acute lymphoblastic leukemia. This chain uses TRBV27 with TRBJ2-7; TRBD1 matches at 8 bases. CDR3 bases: TGTGCCAGCAGTTTACCGGGACAGGCCTCCGAGCAGTACTTC. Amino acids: CASSLPGQASEQYF.